A selection of T cell receptor beta chains follows, all from one sample in a study of neoadjuvant anti-PD-1 for oral cavity cancer. Clones were sequenced by immunoSEQ multiplex PCR, and TCRdb holds only the in-frame ones, with some missing. The sample lists approximately 72,000 clones; 83% were seen once. Sequenced material: PBMCs, taken before nivolumab (anti-PD-1) treatment. The receptors were gathered from a person aged 40 to 85 with oral cavity squamous cell carcinoma. The CDR3 runs from the conserved cysteine through the conserved F or W. The order of the fields is CDR3 length, V gene, CDR3 protein.

>16|TRBV9
CASSPGTGLSNQPQHF
>13|TRBV30
CAWSVLAGSEQFF
>14|TRBV5-1
CASSLGFGPQREYF
>13|TRBV10-3
CAAQLDSDQPQHF
>15|TRBV7-3
CASSLGGRYTGELFF
>12|TRBV5-1
CASSDGNYGYTF
>14|TRBV7-8
CASSLGGDLYEQYF
>15|TRBV6-5
CASSYSARANTEAFF
>15|TRBV15
CATSRGGGSSYEQYF
>12|TRBV7-9
CASDPDVNTIYF
>15|TRBV27
CASSSRGQYNSPLHF
>13|TRBV6-1
CASSLSDWDEQYF
>14|TRBV28
CVSSTENSNQPQHF
>16|TRBV11-2
CASSTSGGRNYNEQFF
>14|TRBV2
CASDRDRTGSAQHF
>14|TRBV5-4
CASSFSGRAREQFF
>13|TRBV30
CAWDRVSRDTQYF
>13|TRBV2
CASSVQGNYGYTF
>13|TRBV5-1
CASSSTIYYEQYF
>14|TRBV7-6
CASSLGGETYEQYF
>15|TRBV9
CASSTTTTSADTQYF
>15|TRBV15
CATRASGLMNTEAFF
>14|TRBV10-2
CASRTDVGYNEQFF
>12|TRBV30
CALTEFNEKLFF
>17|TRBV5-1
CANTRGQASASSYEQYF
>15|TRBV5-6
CASSPLTGGDSGYTF
>15|TRBV6-5
CASSTNQDGGTEAFF
>13|TRBV10-3
CAISESMYVEAFF
>17|TRBV6-1
CASSDVATGLTYNEQFF